This passage covers 13 T cell receptor beta chains from one sample sequenced in a study of T cell responses to AZD1222 COVID-19 vaccine. Clones were read by immunoSEQ multiplex PCR, and TCRdb kept only the in-frame ones, dropping some. The data contain about 160,000 clones, about 90% of them singletons. The sequences come from peripheral blood, collected on day 0 of AZD1222 vaccination. All receptors derive from an adult in good health.

The CDR3 DNA is TGTGCCAGCTCACCTTGGGGGCAAGGAGCCTCCTACGAGCAGTACTTC. As protein: CASSPWGQGASYEQYF. The V gene is TRBV18, the J gene TRBJ2-7; D may be TRBD1 (6 bases). CDR1 KGHSH and CDR2 LQKENI come from the germline V gene. The V gene lost 3 bases and the J gene lost 0 bases, with 15 bases spanning the gap. The CDR3 length is 16 residues.

In its sample, this clone was seen a few times. V gene TRBV4-2 combines with J gene TRBJ1-2; D is uncertain. V lost 1 base, J lost 7 bases, and 16 bases lay in between. In germline, CDR1 is LGHNA, CDR2 YNFKEQ. CDR3 size: 15 residues. For the CDR3, the DNA is TGTGCCAGCAGCCAAGGTGCCCTAGGTATAGGTGGCTACACCTTC. It encodes CASSQGALGIGGYTF.

The V call is TRBV6-5, the J call TRBJ2-2; unclear D gene. CDR3 length equals 14 residues. V lost 2 bases and J lost 4, with 8 bases in between. Germline V lookup: CDR1 MNHEY, CDR2 SVGAGI. Written as DNA, the CDR3 is TGTGCCAGCAGTTACGGGGAACCCACCGGGGAGCTGTTTTTT. It translates to CASSYGEPTGELFF.

This chain joins TRBV5-4 and TRBJ2-1, with 8 bases that match TRBD2. Germline trimming cut 0 bases from V and 9 bases from J; bases unmatched to any gene: 8. From germline, CDR1 is SGHNT and CDR2 YYREEE (reference sequence). The CDR3 spans 15 residues. This chain's CDR3 is CASSLEIGGAGEQFF. The CDR3 nucleotides read TGTGCCAGCAGCTTGGAAATCGGGGGGGCCGGTGAGCAGTTCTTC.

The rearrangement links TRBV7-9 to TRBJ1-4, with 7 bases fitting TRBD1. The CDR3 extends over 15 amino acids. CDR1 and CDR2 from the germline V gene are SEHNR and FQNEAQ (reference sequence). V gave up 5 bases and J gave up 8 bases; unmatched junction bases: 11. The CDR3 coding sequence is TGTGCCAGCAGCGGTCGACAGGGTTATGGCGAAAAACTGTTTTTT. The encoded protein is CASSGRQGYGEKLFF. The full variable domain, rest sourced from reference TRBV7-9 and TRBJ1-4, is DTGVSQNPRHKITKRGQNVTFRCDPISEHNRLYWYRQTLGQGPEFLTYFQNEAQLEKSRLLSDRFSAERPKGSFSTLEIQRTEQGDSAMYLCASSGRQGYGEKLFFGSGTQLSVL.

The chain combines TRBV6-6 with TRBJ1-1; D gene unclear. Trimming shortened V by 6 bases and J by 6 bases, and 14 bases separated the two germline ends. The CDR3 is made up of 13 amino acids. Germline CDR1 is MNHNY and CDR2 is SVGAGI (reference sequence). DNA for the CDR3: TGTGCCAGCAGGAAAGAGATGGCTCCTGAAGCTTTCTTT. It is translated as CASRKEMAPEAFF.

This clone has just one count. The rearrangement links TRBV2 to TRBJ1-4; 10 bases fit TRBD1. Trimming took 7 bases from V and 8 from J; bases not matched to a gene: 7. This CDR3 comprises 14 residues. CDR1 is SNHLY, CDR2 FYNNEI, per germline. The CDR3 sequence: CASTRDRGGEKLFF. The CDR3 nucleotides read TGTGCCAGCACGAGGGACAGGGGCGGCGAAAAACTGTTTTTT. The full variable domain, completed using reference TRBV2 and TRBJ1-4, is EPEVTQTPSHQVTQMGQEVILRCVPISNHLYFYWYRQILGQKVEFLVSFYNNEISEKSEIFDDQFSVERPDGSNFTLKIRSTKLEDSAMYFCASTRDRGGEKLFFGSGTQLSVL.

The rearrangement joins TRBV27 to TRBJ2-1; D might be TRBD1 or TRBD2, each matching 5 bases. CDR1 and CDR2 (germline): MNHEY, SMNVEV (reference sequence). V shed 3 bases and J shed 4 bases, with 7 bases lying between them. CDR3 length: 13 residues. The CDR3 is CASSLGVYNEQFF. The CDR3 bases are TGTGCCAGCAGTTTGGGGGTTTACAATGAGCAGTTCTTC.

This clone appeared once. The V gene is TRBV27, the J gene TRBJ1-5; D is ambiguous. The CDR3 is 14 amino acids. Germline V gene data show CDR1 as MNHEY and CDR2 as SMNVEV (reference sequence). V dropped 6 bases and J dropped 5 bases, with 14 bases sitting between them. The CDR3 loop is CASSPSYRDQPQHF. The CDR3, as DNA: TGTGCCAGCAGCCCCTCCTATCGAGATCAGCCCCAGCATTTT.

The rearrangement uses TRBV3-1 (or the pseudogene TRBV3-2) and TRBJ1-1; D is undetermined. Germline CDR1 is LGHDT and CDR2 is YNNKEL (reference sequence). The V end was cut by 3 bases, the J end by 0 bases, with 8 bases between. This CDR3 contains 14 residues. The chain's CDR3 is CASSHPYLNTEAFF. The CDR3 bases are TGTGCCAGCAGCCATCCTTATTTGAACACTGAAGCTTTCTTT.

The V and J genes are TRBV11-3 and TRBJ2-1; perhaps D is TRBD1 or TRBD2 (5 bases each). The CDR3 runs to 16 residues. Germline lookup yields CDR1 SGHNT and CDR2 YENEEA. Between the trimmed V and J ends, which lost 0 bases and 9 bases, there was a span of 18 bases. This CDR3 is CASSLDGTLPRSEQFF. DNA for the CDR3: TGTGCCAGCAGCTTAGATGGGACCCTCCCACGGAGTGAGCAGTTCTTC.

The chain uses TRBV10-3 and TRBJ2-3, with 11 bases that match TRBD1. The germline CDR1 and CDR2 sequences are ENHRY and SYGVKD. V trimming: 6 bases; J trimming: 5 bases; junction bases outside the gene matches: 4. The CDR3 is made up of 14 amino acids. CDR3 DNA sequence: TGTGCCATCAGCTTGGGGACAGGGGGAGATACGCAGTATTTT. Translated, it gives CAISLGTGGDTQYF.

The gene calls are TRBV5-4 and TRBJ2-3, with 12 bases identical to TRBD2. J lost 2 bases, V lost 1 base, and 2 bases had no gene match. The CDR3 is 16 residues long. The germline CDR1 and CDR2 sequences are SGHNT and YYREEE (reference sequence). The CDR3 DNA follows: TGTGCCAGCAGCTTGACTAGCGGGGGGTACACAGATACGCAGTATTTT. This translates into CASSLTSGGYTDTQYF.